The following is a TCR beta chain sequence with its context. CDR1 is SGHRS, CDR2 YFSETQ, per germline. The trim removed 2 bases at V and 6 bases at J, leaving 19 bases unmatched. This CDR3 spans 18 amino acids. The data were taken from a study of cytomegalovirus exposure and HLA in healthy donors. 60 Vbeta and 13 Jbeta primers were used in PCR. Here immunoSEQ multiplex PCR was the method, and the copy in TCRdb shows in-frame clones only, minus some. The sample lists 180,000 or so clones; 77% were seen once. This clonotype originated in a man aged 18 to 29 in good health and CMV-seronegative. Sequences were obtained from PBMCs. This chain links TRBV5-1 with TRBJ2-5; 7 positions agree with TRBD2. CDR3 sequence (DNA): TGCGCCAGCAGCTTCAACCTCCAACTTACAGGAGCGGGGAAGACCCAGTACTTC. Its protein product is CASSFNLQLTGAGKTQYF.